These 17 T cell receptor beta chains originate from one sample sequenced in a study of T-cell memory formation after mild COVID-19. Via MiXCR, TCRdb re-called the 5' RACE reads, giving one row per CDR3 protein. In the table there are 500,000 to 650,000 distinct CDR3 sequences, about 20% of which are singletons. The specimen sequenced was PBMCs or a T cell subset sorted from them (not recorded which). These receptors all come from an adult woman who had mild COVID-19 (a few samples of this study predate the infection). Cell type and time point are not known.

This clonotype showed up many times. The rearrangement links TRBV7-8 to TRBJ2-7, with 7 bases identical to TRBD1. The CDR3 is made up of 15 amino acids. Losses at the gene ends were 7 bases for V and 2 bases for J; bases not matched to a gene: 11. Germline CDR1 is SGHVS and CDR2 is FQNEAQ. CDR3 in DNA: TGTGCCAGCACCAAATCCGGGACAGCGACCTACGAGCAGTACTTC. This translates into CASTKSGTATYEQYF.

This clonotype showed up just a few times. This rearrangement joins TRBV19 to TRBJ1-1; 7 nucleotides align to TRBD1. V shed 6 bases and J 3 bases; nucleotides not matched to a gene: 13. The CDR3 runs to 16 residues. Germline V gene data show CDR1 as LNHDA and CDR2 as SQIVND (reference sequence). The chain's CDR3 is CASRPPYRGGDTEAFF. The CDR3 DNA is TGTGCCAGTAGGCCCCCCTACAGGGGAGGGGACACTGAAGCTTTCTTT.

This clonotype was seen repeatedly, ten times or more. The chain combines TRBV12-3 or TRBV12-4 with TRBJ2-7; D is unclear. Trimming removed 5 bases at V and 3 bases at J, with 11 bases between. The CDR3 is 13 residues long. The CDR3 DNA reads as TGTGCCAGCAGTCCCCCTGGGCGCTACGAGCAGTACTTC. Translated: CASSPPGRYEQYF.

This clonotype showed up just once. V is TRBV7-9 and J is TRBJ1-1, with D tentatively TRBD1 (5 bases). V lost 1 base and J 0 bases, leaving 15 bases between the germline ends. Germline V CDR1 and CDR2: SEHNR, FQNEAQ (reference sequence). There are 17 residues in the CDR3. The CDR3 DNA reads TGTGCCAGCAGCTTAGGGGGGTTCACCCAGCTGAACACTGAAGCTTTCTTT. Protein sequence: CASSLGGFTQLNTEAFF. The entire variable domain, with the rest obtained from reference TRBV7-9 and TRBJ1-1, is as follows: DTGVSQNPRHKITKRGQNVTFRCDPISEHNRLYWYRQTLGQGPEFLTYFQNEAQLEKSRLLSDRFSAERPKGSFSTLEIQRTEQGDSAMYLCASSLGGFTQLNTEAFFGQGTRLTVV.

This clonotype was observed a few times. The chain is built from TRBV6-5 and TRBJ1-4; no clear D gene. The CDR3 spans 12 residues. Trimming stripped 6 bases from V and 7 bases from J, with 9 bases between. From germline, CDR1 is MNHEY and CDR2 SVGAGI. The CDR3 DNA sequence: TGTGCCAGCAGGTCCGGGTTTGAAAAACTGTTTTTT. This translates into CASRSGFEKLFF.

This chain uses TRBV7-2 with TRBJ2-1, with a tentative D call TRBD1 (5 bases). The V end lost 3 bases, the J end lost 6 bases, and 9 bases lay between the germline ends. The CDR3 contains 13 residues. Germline CDR1 SGHTA, CDR2 FQGNSA. The CDR3 DNA sequence: TGTGCCAGCAGCTTCTCAGGGTTCAATGAGCAGTTCTTC. Residues: CASSFSGFNEQFF.

The chain employs TRBV29-1 and TRBJ2-2; 9 bases line up with TRBD1. Trimming removed 4 bases from V and 4 bases from J; junction bases left unmatched: 10. CDR1 and CDR2 (germline): SQVTM, ANQGSEA. CDR3 length equals 16 residues. CDR3 in DNA: TGCAGCGTTGCTGCTCCGACAGGGGGTAGCACCGGGGAGCTGTTTTTT. This translates into CSVAAPTGGSTGELFF.

The genes are TRBV19 and TRBJ2-7; a weak D match, TRBD1 (6 bases). The germline V gene has CDR1 LNHDA and CDR2 SQIVND (reference sequence). Trimming took off 3 bases at V and 3 bases at J, with 21 bases between the two ends. This CDR3 is built from 17 residues. The DNA of the CDR3 is TGTGCCAGTAGTATCCACGGACAGCTGGACTTGCTCTACGAGCAGTACTTC. Amino acid sequence: CASSIHGQLDLLYEQYF.

The chain has TRBV20-1 and TRBJ2-1, with D perhaps matching TRBD1 or TRBD2 (5 bases each). Trimming pared 3 bases from V and 12 bases from J, leaving 18 bases between. There are 13 residues in the CDR3. Germline loops: CDR1 DFQATT, CDR2 SNEGSKA (reference sequence). Written as DNA, the CDR3 is TGCAGTGCTAGTACCCCCCCCGGGGCTGGGCAGTTCTTC. Its protein is CSASTPPGAGQFF.

DNA for the CDR3: TGCGCCAGCAGCCAAGATAGCCACCGAGGAATAGATGAAAAACTGTTTTTT. This sequence encodes CASSQDSHRGIDEKLFF. The J gene is TRBJ1-4, the V gene TRBV4-3; D not certain. The CDR3 runs to 17 residues. Germline loops: CDR1 LGHNA, CDR2 YSLEER. V gave up 0 bases and J gave up 6 bases, with 17 bases separating them.

The rearrangement links TRBV14 to TRBJ2-7; D uncertain. The CDR3 length is 13 residues. Trimming left V 0 bases short and J 3 bases short, with 6 bases between. Per the germline V gene, CDR1 is SGHDN and CDR2 is FVKESK. CDR3 coding DNA: TGTGCCAGCAGCCAAGACATCCTCTACGAGCAGTACTTC. Translation gives CASSQDILYEQYF.

The chain recombines TRBV20-1 with TRBJ2-1, with 9 positions matching TRBD1. The CDR3 spans 15 residues. CDR1 DFQATT and CDR2 SNEGSKA come from the germline V gene (reference sequence). The ends lost 2 bases at V and 7 bases at J; junction bases unmatched: 9. The CDR3 reads CSARSTRDRVNEQFF. For the CDR3, the DNA is TGCAGTGCTAGATCGACGCGGGACAGGGTAAATGAGCAGTTCTTC.

This clonotype was seen a few times. The CDR3 is CASSRSLRAGWNTGELFF. The DNA of the CDR3 is TGTGCCAGTAGCCGAAGCCTTCGAGCCGGATGGAACACCGGGGAGCTGTTTTTT. The V gene is TRBV19, the J gene TRBJ2-2; D is uncertain. Germline V CDR1 and CDR2: LNHDA, SQIVND (reference sequence). V was pared by 6 bases and J by 1 base, with 21 bases between. The CDR3 consists of 18 residues.

J is TRBJ2-5 and V is TRBV24-1, with D maybe TRBD1 (6 bases). V lost 3 bases to trimming and J lost 7 bases, with 17 bases between them. CDR1 and CDR2 from the germline V gene are KGHDR and SFDVKD. The CDR3 runs to 15 residues. The CDR3 region has the DNA TGTGCCACCAGTGATCTACAGGGTCCGATGTGGACCCAGTACTTC. It translates to CATSDLQGPMWTQYF.

The chain joins TRBV7-9 to TRBJ2-7; TRBD1 agrees at 8 bases. The germline gives CDR1 SEHNR, CDR2 FQNEAQ (reference sequence). The length of the CDR3 is 12 residues. With V trimmed by 5 bases and J by 12 bases, 9 bases remained unmatched. DNA of the CDR3: TGTGCCAGCAGCCGAGACAGGGGTAGCGGGTACTTC. Translating it yields CASSRDRGSGYF.

The V call is TRBV20-1, the J call TRBJ1-2; tentative D call: TRBD1 (5 bases). Germline values: CDR1 DFQATT, CDR2 SNEGSKA (reference sequence). Trimming cost V 6 bases and J 3 bases, with 14 bases left between them. The CDR3 length is 13 residues. This CDR3 reads CSAYTGDDYGYTF. CDR3 bases: TGCAGTGCCTATACAGGTGATGACTATGGCTACACCTTC.

This clonotype has just a few counts. The chain combines TRBV5-6 with TRBJ1-2, with TRBD1 matching 7 bases. The germline V gene encodes CDR1 SGHDT and CDR2 YYEEEE. J lost 7 bases, V lost 0 bases, and 6 bases had no gene match. The CDR3 runs to 14 residues. The CDR3, as DNA: TGTGCCAGCAGCTTGGTCGACAGGGAGTCTGGCTACACCTTC. This sequence encodes CASSLVDRESGYTF. Using reference TRBV5-6 and TRBJ1-2 for the parts outside the CDR3, the full variable domain is DAGVTQSPTHLIKTRGQQVTLRCSPKSGHDTVSWYQQALGQGPQFIFQYYEEEERQRGNFPDRFSGHQFPNYSSELNVNALLLGDSALYLCASSLVDRESGYTFGSGTRLTVV.